Included here is one T cell receptor (beta chain) sequence, with context. The sample belongs to a study of shared T cell receptors in the human thymus. Produced via immunoSEQ multiplex PCR; TCRdb's table is partial and in-frame only. The sample lists roughly 660,000 clones, 85% to 90% seen once, with about 0.01% in the top ten. The CDR3 has 15 amino acids. CDR1 is SGHRS and CDR2 is YFSETQ in the germline V gene. With 0 bases clipped from V and 2 bases from J, the junction kept 2 bases outside the gene matches. These data were also filed under a second study, of human thymus T cells.

V is TRBV5-1 and J is TRBJ2-7; TRBD2 aligns across 10 bases. Material for sequencing was thymocytes. This clonotype originated in a boy younger than two with a congenital heart defect. CDR3 sequence (DNA): TGCGCCAGCAGCTTGGCCAGCGGGAGGGCCTACGAGCAGTACTTC. It codes for CASSLASGRAYEQYF.